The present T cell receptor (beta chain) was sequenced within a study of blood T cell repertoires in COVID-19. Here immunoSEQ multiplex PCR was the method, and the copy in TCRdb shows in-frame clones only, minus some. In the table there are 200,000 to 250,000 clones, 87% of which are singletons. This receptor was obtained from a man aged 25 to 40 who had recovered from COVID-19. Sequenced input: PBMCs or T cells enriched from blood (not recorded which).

CDR3 region: CASSFRQGPNEKLFF. CDR3 DNA: TGTGCCAGCAGTTTCCGACAGGGACCTAATGAAAAACTGTTTTTT. V usage is TRBV9 and J usage is TRBJ1-4, with 7 positions matching TRBD1. Losses at the gene ends were 5 bases for V and 3 bases for J; bases not matched to a gene: 7. Germline V lookup: CDR1 SGDLS, CDR2 YYNGEE. The CDR3 length is 15 residues. Full variable domain (rest looked up from reference TRBV9 and TRBJ1-4): DSGVTQTPKHLITATGQRVTLRCSPRSGDLSVYWYQQSLDQGLQFLIQYYNGEERAKGNILERFSAQQFPDLHSELNLSSLELGDSALYFCASSFRQGPNEKLFFGSGTQLSVL.